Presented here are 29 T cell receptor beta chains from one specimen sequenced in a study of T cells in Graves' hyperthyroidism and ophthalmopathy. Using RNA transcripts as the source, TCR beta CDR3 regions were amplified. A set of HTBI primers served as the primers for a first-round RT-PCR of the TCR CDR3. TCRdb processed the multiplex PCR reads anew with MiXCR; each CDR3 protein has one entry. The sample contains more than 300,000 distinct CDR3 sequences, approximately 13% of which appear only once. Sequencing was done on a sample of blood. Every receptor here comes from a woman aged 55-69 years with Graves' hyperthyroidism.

The CDR3 bases are TGTGCCAGCAGCGGAGCGGGAGGGCCTCGCACCGGGGAGCTGTTTTTT. It is translated as CASSGAGGPRTGELFF. The chain couples TRBV9 to TRBJ2-2, with TRBD2 matching 10 bases. The CDR3 totals 16 residues. The germline CDR1 and CDR2 sequences are SGDLS and YYNGEE. V lost 3 bases and J lost 4; bases outside the gene matches: 6.

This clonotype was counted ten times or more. CDR3 sequence reads: CASSLRALGYNEQFF. Here the CDR3 DNA reads TGTGCCAGCAGCCTCCGCGCATTGGGGTACAATGAGCAGTTCTTC. The chain is built from TRBV7-9 and TRBJ2-1; D not resolved. Germline V CDR1 and CDR2: SEHNR, FQNEAQ (reference sequence). Trimming left V 5 bases short and J 4 bases short, with 15 bases between. This CDR3 is 15 amino acids long.

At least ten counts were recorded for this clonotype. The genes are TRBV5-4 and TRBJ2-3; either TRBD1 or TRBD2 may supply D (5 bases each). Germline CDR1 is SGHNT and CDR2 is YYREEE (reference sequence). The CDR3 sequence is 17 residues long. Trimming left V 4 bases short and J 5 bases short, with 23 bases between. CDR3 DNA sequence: TGTGCCAGCAGCGGCGCTTCTCGTGAGGGGATCGGAGATACGCAGTATTTT. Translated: CASSGASREGIGDTQYF.

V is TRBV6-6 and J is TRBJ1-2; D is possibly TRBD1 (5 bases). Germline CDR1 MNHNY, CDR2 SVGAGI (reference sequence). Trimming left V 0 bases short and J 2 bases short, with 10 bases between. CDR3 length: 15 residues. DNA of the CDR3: TGTGCCAGCAGTTACTCAGTTGGGGGGAACTATGGCTACACCTTC. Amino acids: CASSYSVGGNYGYTF.

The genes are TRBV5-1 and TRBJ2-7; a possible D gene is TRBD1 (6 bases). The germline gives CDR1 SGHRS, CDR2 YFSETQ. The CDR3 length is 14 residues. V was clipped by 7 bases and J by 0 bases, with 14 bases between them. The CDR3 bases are TGCGCCAGCTCCCAGGGGCTAGACTCCTACGAGCAGTACTTC. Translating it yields CASSQGLDSYEQYF.

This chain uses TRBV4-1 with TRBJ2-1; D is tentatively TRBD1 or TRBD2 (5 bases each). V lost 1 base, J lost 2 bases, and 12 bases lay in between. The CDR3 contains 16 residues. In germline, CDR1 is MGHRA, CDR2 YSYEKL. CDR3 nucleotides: TGCGCCAGCAGCCAAGGATCAAGGGGAGCCTACAATGAGCAGTTCTTC. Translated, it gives CASSQGSRGAYNEQFF.

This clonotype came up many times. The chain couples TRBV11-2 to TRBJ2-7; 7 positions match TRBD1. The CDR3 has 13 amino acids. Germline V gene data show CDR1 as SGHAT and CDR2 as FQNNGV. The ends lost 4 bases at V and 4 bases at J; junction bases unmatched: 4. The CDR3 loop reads CASSSKTGYEQYF. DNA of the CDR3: TGTGCCAGCAGCTCTAAGACAGGGTACGAGCAGTACTTC.

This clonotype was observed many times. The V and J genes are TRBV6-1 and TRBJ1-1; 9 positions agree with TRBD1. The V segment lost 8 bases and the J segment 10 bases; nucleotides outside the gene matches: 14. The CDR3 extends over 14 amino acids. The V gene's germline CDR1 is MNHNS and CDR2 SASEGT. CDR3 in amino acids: CASHSVPGQGTAFF. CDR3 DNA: TGTGCCAGCCACTCCGTCCCGGGACAGGGAACAGCTTTCTTT.

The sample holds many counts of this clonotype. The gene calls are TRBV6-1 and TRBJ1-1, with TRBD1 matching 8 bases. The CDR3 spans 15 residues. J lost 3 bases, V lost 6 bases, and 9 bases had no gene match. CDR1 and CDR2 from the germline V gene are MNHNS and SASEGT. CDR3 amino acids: CASRPGQAGHTEAFF. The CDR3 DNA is TGTGCCAGCAGACCGGGACAGGCCGGGCACACTGAAGCTTTCTTT.

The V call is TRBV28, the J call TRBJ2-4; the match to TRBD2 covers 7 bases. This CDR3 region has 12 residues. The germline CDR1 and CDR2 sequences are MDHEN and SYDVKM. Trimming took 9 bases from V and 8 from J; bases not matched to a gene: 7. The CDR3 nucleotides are TGTGCCAGTCTCGGCCGGGGGGACATTCAGTACTTC. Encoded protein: CASLGRGDIQYF.

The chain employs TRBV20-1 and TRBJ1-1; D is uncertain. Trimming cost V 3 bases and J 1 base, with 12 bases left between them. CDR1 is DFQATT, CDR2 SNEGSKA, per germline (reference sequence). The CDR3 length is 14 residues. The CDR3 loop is CSASPRFWNTEAFF. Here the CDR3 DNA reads TGCAGTGCTAGTCCCAGATTTTGGAACACTGAAGCTTTCTTT.

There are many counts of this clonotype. This CDR3 reads CASSLNGGLAGGGTQYF. The CDR3, as DNA: TGTGCCAGCAGCCTAAACGGGGGACTAGCGGGAGGAGGAACCCAGTACTTC. This chain joins TRBV7-8 and TRBJ2-5, with 15 positions matching TRBD2. The CDR3 has 17 residues. Germline V CDR1 and CDR2: SGHVS, FQNEAQ. V trimming: 5 bases; J trimming: 8 bases; junction bases outside the gene matches: 12. The whole variable domain, remainder taken from reference TRBV7-8 and TRBJ2-5, is GAGVSQSPRYKVAKRGQDVALRCDPISGHVSLFWYQQALGQGPEFLTYFQNEAQLDKSGLPSDRFFAERPEGSVSTLKIQRTQQEDSAVYLCASSLNGGLAGGGTQYFGPGTRLLVL.

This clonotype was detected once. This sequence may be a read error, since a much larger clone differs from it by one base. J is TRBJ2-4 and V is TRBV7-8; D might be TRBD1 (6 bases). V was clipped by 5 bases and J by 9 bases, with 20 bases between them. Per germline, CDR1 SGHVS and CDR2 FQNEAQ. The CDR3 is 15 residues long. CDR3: CASSRAGVRSLIQYF. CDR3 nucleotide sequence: TGTGCCAGCAGCCGAGCAGGGGTCAGGAGTCTCATTCAGTACTTC.

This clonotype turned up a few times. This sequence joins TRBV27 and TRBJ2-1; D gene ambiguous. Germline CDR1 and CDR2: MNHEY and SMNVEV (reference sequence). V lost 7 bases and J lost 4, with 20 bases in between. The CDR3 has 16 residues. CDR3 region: CASTSWLSKRYNEQFF. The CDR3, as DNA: TGTGCCAGCACCTCATGGCTATCCAAACGTTACAATGAGCAGTTCTTC.

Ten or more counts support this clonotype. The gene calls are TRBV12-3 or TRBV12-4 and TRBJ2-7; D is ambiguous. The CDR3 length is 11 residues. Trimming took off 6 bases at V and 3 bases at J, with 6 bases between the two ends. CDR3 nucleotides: TGTGCCAGCAGCCTCTTCTACGAGCAGTACTTC. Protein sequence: CASSLFYEQYF.

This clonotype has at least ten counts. Here the CDR3 reads CASSSLRATDTQYF. The CDR3 DNA reads TGTGCCAGCAGCTCCCTGCGCGCAACAGATACGCAGTATTTT. This chain connects TRBV2 to TRBJ2-3, with D hard to call. Germline V gene data show CDR1 as SNHLY and CDR2 as FYNNEI. V lost 6 bases and J 3 bases, leaving 13 bases between the germline ends. The CDR3 consists of 14 residues.

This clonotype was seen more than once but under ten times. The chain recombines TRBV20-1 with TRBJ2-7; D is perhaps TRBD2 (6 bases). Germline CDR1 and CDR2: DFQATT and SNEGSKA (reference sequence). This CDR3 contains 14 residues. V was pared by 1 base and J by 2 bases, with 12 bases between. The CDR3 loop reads CSARGSGRPYEQYF. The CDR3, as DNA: TGCAGTGCTAGAGGGTCCGGGAGACCCTACGAGCAGTACTTC.

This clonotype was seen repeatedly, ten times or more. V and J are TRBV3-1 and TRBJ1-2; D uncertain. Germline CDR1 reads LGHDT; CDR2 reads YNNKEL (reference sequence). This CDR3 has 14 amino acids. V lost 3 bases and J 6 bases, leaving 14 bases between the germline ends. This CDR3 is CASSQGGTMNGYTF. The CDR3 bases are TGTGCCAGCAGCCAGGGAGGAACTATGAATGGCTACACCTTC.

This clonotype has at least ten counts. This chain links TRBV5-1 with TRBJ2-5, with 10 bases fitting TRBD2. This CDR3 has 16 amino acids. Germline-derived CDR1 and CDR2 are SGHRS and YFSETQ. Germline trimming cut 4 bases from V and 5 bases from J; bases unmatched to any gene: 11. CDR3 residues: CASSTYQAGGGETQYF. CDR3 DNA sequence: TGCGCCAGCAGCACCTACCAAGCGGGAGGGGGGGAGACCCAGTACTTC.

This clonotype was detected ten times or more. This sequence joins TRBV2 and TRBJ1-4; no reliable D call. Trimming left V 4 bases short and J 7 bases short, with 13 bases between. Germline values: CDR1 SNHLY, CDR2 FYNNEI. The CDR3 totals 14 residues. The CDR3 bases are TGTGCCAGCAGTGTATCACGGCCGGGTGAAAAACTGTTTTTT. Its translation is CASSVSRPGEKLFF. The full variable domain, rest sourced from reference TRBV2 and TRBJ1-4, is EPEVTQTPSHQVTQMGQEVILRCVPISNHLYFYWYRQILGQKVEFLVSFYNNEISEKSEIFDDQFSVERPDGSNFTLKIRSTKLEDSAMYFCASSVSRPGEKLFFGSGTQLSVL.

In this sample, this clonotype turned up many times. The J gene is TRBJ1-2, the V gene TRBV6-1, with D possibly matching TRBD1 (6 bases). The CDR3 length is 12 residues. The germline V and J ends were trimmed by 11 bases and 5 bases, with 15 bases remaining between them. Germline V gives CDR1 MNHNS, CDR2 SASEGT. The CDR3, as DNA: TGTGCCGGAGCCGGGGGCGGGTATGGCTACACCTTC. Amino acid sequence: CAGAGGGYGYTF.

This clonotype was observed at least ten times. The CDR3 reads CATSRGGASDYEQYF. The CDR3 region has the DNA TGTGCCACCAGCAGAGGAGGGGCTAGCGACTACGAGCAGTACTTC. The V call is TRBV15, the J call TRBJ2-7, with D perhaps TRBD2 (6 bases). V was pared by 1 base and J by 3 bases, with 13 bases between. The CDR3 contains 15 residues. CDR1 and CDR2 (germline): LNHNV, YYDKDF (reference sequence).

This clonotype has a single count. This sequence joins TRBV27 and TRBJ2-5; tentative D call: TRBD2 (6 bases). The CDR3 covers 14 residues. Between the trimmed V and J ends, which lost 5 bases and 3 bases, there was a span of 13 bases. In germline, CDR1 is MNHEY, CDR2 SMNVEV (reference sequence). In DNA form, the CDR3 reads TGTGCCAGCAGTCCCACGGGGGAGGAAGAGACCCAGTACTTC. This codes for CASSPTGEEETQYF.

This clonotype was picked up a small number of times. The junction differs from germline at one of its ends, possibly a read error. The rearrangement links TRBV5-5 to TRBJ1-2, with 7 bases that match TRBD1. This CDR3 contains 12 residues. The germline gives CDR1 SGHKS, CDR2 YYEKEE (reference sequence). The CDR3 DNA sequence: TGTGCCGGCAGCATAAACAGGGGTGGCTACACCTTC. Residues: CAGSINRGGYTF.

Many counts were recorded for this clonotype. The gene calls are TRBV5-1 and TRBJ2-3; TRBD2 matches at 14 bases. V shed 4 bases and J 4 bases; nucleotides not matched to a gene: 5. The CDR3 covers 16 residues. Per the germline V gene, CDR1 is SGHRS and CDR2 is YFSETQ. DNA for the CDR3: TGCGCCAGCAGCAAGACTAGCGGGAGGGAGGCAGATACGCAGTATTTT. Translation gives CASSKTSGREADTQYF.

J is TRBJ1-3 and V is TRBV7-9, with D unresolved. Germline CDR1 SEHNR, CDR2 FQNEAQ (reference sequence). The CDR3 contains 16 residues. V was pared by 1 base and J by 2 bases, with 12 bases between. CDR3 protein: CASSLGTAAPGNTIYF. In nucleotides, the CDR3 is TGTGCCAGCAGCTTAGGTACGGCGGCGCCTGGAAACACCATATATTTT.

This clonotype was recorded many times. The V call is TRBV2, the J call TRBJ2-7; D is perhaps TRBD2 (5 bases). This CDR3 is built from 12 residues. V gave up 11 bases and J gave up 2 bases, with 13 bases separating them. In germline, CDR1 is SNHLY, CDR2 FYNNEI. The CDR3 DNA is TGTGCCGGGAAGCGGAATCCCTACGAGCAGTACTTC. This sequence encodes CAGKRNPYEQYF. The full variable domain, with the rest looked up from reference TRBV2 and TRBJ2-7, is EPEVTQTPSHQVTQMGQEVILRCVPISNHLYFYWYRQILGQKVEFLVSFYNNEISEKSEIFDDQFSVERPDGSNFTLKIRSTKLEDSAMYFCAGKRNPYEQYFGPGTRLTVT.

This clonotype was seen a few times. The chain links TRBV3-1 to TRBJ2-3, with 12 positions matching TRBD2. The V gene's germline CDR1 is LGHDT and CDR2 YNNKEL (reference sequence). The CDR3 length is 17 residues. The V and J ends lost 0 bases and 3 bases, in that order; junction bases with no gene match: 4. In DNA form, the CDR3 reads TGTGCCAGCAGCCAAGATCGAGGGACTAGCGGGACAGATACGCAGTATTTT. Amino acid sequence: CASSQDRGTSGTDTQYF.

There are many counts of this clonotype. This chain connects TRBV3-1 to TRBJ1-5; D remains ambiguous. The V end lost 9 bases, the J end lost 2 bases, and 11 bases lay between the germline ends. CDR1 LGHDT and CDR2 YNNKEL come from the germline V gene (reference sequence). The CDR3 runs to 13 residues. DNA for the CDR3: TGTGCCAGACATGGGCCGGGCAATCAGCCCCAGCATTTT. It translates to CARHGPGNQPQHF. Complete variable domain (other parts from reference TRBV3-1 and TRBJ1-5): DTAVSQTPKYLVTQMGNDKSIKCEQNLGHDTMYWYKQDSKKFLKIMFSYNNKELIINETVPNRFSPKSPDKAHLNLHINSLELGDSAVYFCARHGPGNQPQHFGDGTRLSIL.